This is a list of T cell receptor beta chains from one sample in a study of blood T cells in healthy people across ages. Via MiXCR, TCRdb re-called the 5' RACE reads, giving one row per CDR3 protein. The repertoire holds 800,000 or so distinct CDR3 sequences, with about 59% as singletons. What was sequenced was blood. The receptor set was obtained from a man aged 25-45 years in good health. CDR3s leave out the opening cysteine and the closing phenylalanine or tryptophan. The order of the fields is V gene, J gene, CDR3 length, CDR3 protein.

TRBV6-2/TRBV6-3	TRBJ2-5	13	ASSSASGGLETQY
TRBV5-5	TRBJ2-3	16	ASSLARASGELGDTQY
TRBV7-2	TRBJ1-5	18	ASSLTLGAGTGVGNQPQH
TRBV7-3	TRBJ1-2	11	ASSLEVNYGYT
TRBV4-3	TRBJ2-2	14	ASSLTHVSGAGELF
TRBV6-1	TRBJ2-1	14	ASRSGAGSSYNEQF
TRBV6-2/TRBV6-3	TRBJ1-2	14	ASSPLGGQGYYGYT
TRBV11-2	TRBJ1-2	12	ASSLDYQGSGYT
TRBV6-2/TRBV6-3	TRBJ2-3	14	ASSNSARTIDDTQY
TRBV28	TRBJ1-6	14	ASSSVRDSYNSPLH
TRBV9	TRBJ1-2	15	ASSGRGGTSGNYGYT
TRBV6-5	TRBJ2-1	10	ASITGTNEQF
TRBV11-1	TRBJ2-6	16	ASSPLGAPASGANVLT
TRBV29-1	TRBJ1-1	11	SVEAEGNTEAF
TRBV3-1	TRBJ2-5	13	ASSQSNRGYETQY
TRBV3-1	TRBJ1-5	12	ASSQGARNQPQH
TRBV12-3/TRBV12-4	TRBJ1-4	13	ASSASRTGGEKLF
TRBV27	TRBJ1-5	12	ASSSRDWNQPQH
TRBV20-1	TRBJ2-1	12	SARGLGTRDEQF
TRBV28	TRBJ2-5	13	ASSPEGGERKTQY
TRBV29-1	TRBJ2-3	11	SASAERLDTQY
TRBV10-3	TRBJ2-1	13	AIGVSGGARNEQF